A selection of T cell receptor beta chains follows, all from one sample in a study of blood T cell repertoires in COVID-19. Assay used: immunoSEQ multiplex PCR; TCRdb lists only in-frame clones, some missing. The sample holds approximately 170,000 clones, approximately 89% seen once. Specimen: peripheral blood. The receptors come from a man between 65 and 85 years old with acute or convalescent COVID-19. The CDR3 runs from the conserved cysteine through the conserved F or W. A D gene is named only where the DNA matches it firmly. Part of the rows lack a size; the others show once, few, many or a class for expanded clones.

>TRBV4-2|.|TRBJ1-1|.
TGTGCCAGCAGCCACCCCAGGGGGAACACTGAAGCTTTCTTT
CASSHPRGNTEAFF
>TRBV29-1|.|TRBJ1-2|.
TGCAGCGCTTCGCCATCAGGGATTGGCGGCTACACCTTC
CSASPSGIGGYTF
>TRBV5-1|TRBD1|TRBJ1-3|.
TGCGCCAGCAGCCTACAGGGGAACGGAAACACCATATATTTT
CASSLQGNGNTIYF
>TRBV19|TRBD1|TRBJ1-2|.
TGTGCCAGTAGTATCGGGACAGTTCCCGGCTACACCTTC
CASSIGTVPGYTF
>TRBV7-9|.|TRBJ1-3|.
TGTGCCAGCAGCCCTTACACGGGAAACACCATATATTTT
CASSPYTGNTIYF
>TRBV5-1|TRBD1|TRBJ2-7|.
TGCGCCAGCAGCGAAAACAGGGGGCAGGGGCAGTACTTC
CASSENRGQGQYF
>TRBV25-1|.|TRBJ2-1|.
TGTGCCAGCAGTGAATTTGAGGGAGGCCCTAGGGATGAGCAGTTCTTC
CASSEFEGGPRDEQFF
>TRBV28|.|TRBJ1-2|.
TGTGCCAGCAACACACAGGGTTTCGGCTATGGCTACACCTTC
CASNTQGFGYGYTF
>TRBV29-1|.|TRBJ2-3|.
TGCAGCGTTGAATTAGCAACAGATACGCAGTATTTT
CSVELATDTQYF
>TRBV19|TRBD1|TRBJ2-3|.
TGTGCCAGTAGCCCCACAGGGGTCTACACAGATACGCAGTATTTT
CASSPTGVYTDTQYF
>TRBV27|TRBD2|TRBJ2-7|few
TGTGCCAGCAGACGAGGACTAGCGGGAGACGAGCAGTACTTC
CASRRGLAGDEQYF
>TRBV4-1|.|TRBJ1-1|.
TGCGCCAGCAGCCAAGATACGGGCCGGGGGGATCTTTCAGCTTTCTTT
CASSQDTGRGDLSAFF
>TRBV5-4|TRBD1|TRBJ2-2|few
TGTGCCAGCAGCCTTGACAGGGCCGGGGAGCTGTTTTTT
CASSLDRAGELFF
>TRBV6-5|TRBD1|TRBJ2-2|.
TGTGCCAGCAGTTGGACAGGGGATAACACCGGGGAGCTGTTTTTT
CASSWTGDNTGELFF
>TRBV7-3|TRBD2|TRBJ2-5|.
TGTGCCAGCAGCCGTAGCGGGAGTGGAGTAGAGACCCAGTACTTC
CASSRSGSGVETQYF
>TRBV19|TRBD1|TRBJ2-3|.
TGTGCCAGTAGTATTACAGGACAGGGTTGGACAGATACGCAGTATTTT
CASSITGQGWTDTQYF
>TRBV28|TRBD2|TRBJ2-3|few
TGTGCCAGCAGTCAGAGACTAGCGGGGGGACTCACAGATACGCAGTATTTT
CASSQRLAGGLTDTQYF
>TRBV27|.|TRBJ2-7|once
TGTGCCAGCAGTGCCCACAGGGGGACTATCTACGAGCAGTACTTC
CASSAHRGTIYEQYF
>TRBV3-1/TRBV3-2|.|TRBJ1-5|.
TGTGCCAGCAGCCAAGGGCAAGGGAGAGATCAGCCCCAGCATTTT
CASSQGQGRDQPQHF
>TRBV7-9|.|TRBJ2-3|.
TGTGCCAGCAGCCACCGCGGCCATACGACAGGCCCCCGCACAGATACGCAGTATTTT
CASSHRGHTTGPRTDTQYF